A single sample gave rise to the 8 T cell receptor beta chains below, sequenced in a study of glioma-infiltrating T cells after dendritic cell vaccination. The assay was immunoSEQ multiplex PCR, and TCRdb's table has in-frame clones only and misses some. The repertoire includes tens of thousands of clones, over 75% of them detected once, and about a sixth sits in the top ten. The specimen was blood, collected before dendritic cell vaccination. All receptors come from a human donor with glioblastoma.

CDR3 amino acids: CASSFRDTYNYGYTF. Written as DNA, the CDR3 is TGTGCCAGCAGCTTTCGAGACACCTATAACTATGGCTACACCTTC. The chain recombines TRBV5-5 with TRBJ1-2; D is ambiguous. V was clipped by 2 bases and J by 1 base, with 12 bases between them. CDR1 is SGHKS, CDR2 YYEKEE, per germline (reference sequence). The CDR3 runs to 15 residues.

The chain recombines TRBV6-6 with TRBJ2-7; 7 bases are shared with TRBD1. V shed 0 bases and J 6 bases; nucleotides not matched to a gene: 8. CDR1 and CDR2 (germline): MNHNY, SVGAGI (reference sequence). The CDR3 totals 15 residues. CDR3 protein: CASSYSGGESVEQYF. Written as DNA, the CDR3 is TGTGCCAGCAGTTACTCAGGGGGCGAGTCGGTCGAGCAGTACTTC.

This chain uses TRBV7-3 with TRBJ2-7; the match to TRBD2 covers 11 bases. The CDR3 covers 15 residues. V gave up 2 bases and J gave up 10 bases; unmatched junction bases: 10. Germline values: CDR1 SGHTA, CDR2 FQGTGA. CDR3 bases: TGTGCCAGCAGCTTATCGTCGGGACTAGCGGAGTCTCAGTACTTC. It codes for CASSLSSGLAESQYF.

The count of this clone is one. The chain uses TRBV5-1 and TRBJ2-3; D possibly corresponds to TRBD1 (6 bases). The V end lost 6 bases, the J end lost 0 bases, and 14 bases lay between the germline ends. The CDR3 runs 15 residues. CDR1 SGHRS and CDR2 YFSETQ come from the germline V gene. CDR3: CASTLQGLSTDTQYF. CDR3 DNA sequence: TGCGCCAGCACCTTACAGGGTCTTAGCACAGATACGCAGTATTTT.

The V gene is TRBV6-5, the J gene TRBJ2-5; 9 bases agree with TRBD1. V lost 2 bases to trimming and J lost 5 bases; unmatched junction nucleotides: 6. Germline V gene lookup returns CDR1 MNHEY and CDR2 SVGAGI. The CDR3 extends over 15 amino acids. The CDR3 nucleotides read TGTGCCAGCAGTTACAGCACAGGGGGCGGGGAGACCCAGTACTTC. Its translation: CASSYSTGGGETQYF.

The V gene is TRBV6-1, the J gene TRBJ2-1; 9 nucleotides agree with TRBD1. Germline CDR1 and CDR2: MNHNS and SASEGT. The CDR3 is made up of 16 amino acids. V lost 3 bases, J lost 5 bases, and 8 bases stayed unmatched. CDR3 residues: CASSDAGTGLHNEQFF. In DNA form, the CDR3 reads TGTGCCAGCAGTGATGCCGGGACAGGGCTACACAATGAGCAGTTCTTC.

The chain carries TRBV15 and TRBJ2-2; weak D call: TRBD2 (6 bases). This CDR3 spans 15 amino acids. Germline lookup yields CDR1 LNHNV and CDR2 YYDKDF (reference sequence). V lost 1 base to trimming and J lost 2 bases, with 8 bases between them. CDR3 amino acids: CATSRGLGNTGELFF. CDR3 nucleotides: TGTGCCACCAGCAGAGGACTAGGTAACACCGGGGAGCTGTTTTTT. The full variable domain, rest sourced from reference TRBV15 and TRBJ2-2, is DAMVIQNPRYQVTQFGKPVTLSCSQTLNHNVMYWYQQKSSQAPKLLFHYYDKDFNNEADTPDNFQSRRPNTSFCFLDIRSPGLGDTAMYLCATSRGLGNTGELFFGEGSRLTVL.

With regard to this clone: Other DNA sequences in this sample translate to the same CDR3. The chain is built from TRBV5-1 and TRBJ2-7; D remains ambiguous. The CDR3 loop spans 13 amino acids. Germline V gene lookup returns CDR1 SGHRS and CDR2 YFSETQ. Between the trimmed V and J ends, which lost 0 bases and 4 bases, there was a span of 8 bases. CDR3 region: CASSLASGYEQYF. The DNA of the CDR3 is TGCGCCAGCAGCTTGGCCTCAGGTTACGAGCAGTACTTC. The entire variable domain, with the rest obtained from reference TRBV5-1 and TRBJ2-7, is as follows: KAGVTQTPRYLIKTRGQQVTLSCSPISGHRSVSWYQQTPGQGLQFLFEYFSETQRNKGNFPGRFSGRQFSNSRSEMNVSTLELGDSALYLCASSLASGYEQYFGPGTRLTVT.